The clone carrying this T cell receptor beta chain was detected ten times or more. Its matching antigen is unknown. The CDR3 is 13 amino acids. The V and J ends lost 5 bases and 7 bases respectively, with 12 bases between them. This sample is part of a study of CD8 T cells in ankylosing spondylitis. TCRdb reprocessed the 5' RACE reads via MiXCR and lists one record per CDR3 protein. This repertoire shows some 350,000 distinct CDR3 sequences, over 12% found once; its top ten account for roughly 0.99%. Findings of the study overall: In ankylosing spondylitis blood, a motif of roughly eight highly homologous TCR beta variants appeared characteristic.

The genes are TRBV12-3 or TRBV12-4 and TRBJ2-1; D is possibly TRBD1 (6 bases). Sequencing used blood, either unsorted or a sorted T cell fraction (not recorded which). This TCR derives from a male donor with ankylosing spondylitis or in good health (not recorded which). CDR3 amino acids: CASSPDRRNEQFF. CDR3 coding DNA: TGTGCCAGCAGTCCGGACAGACGGAATGAGCAGTTCTTC.